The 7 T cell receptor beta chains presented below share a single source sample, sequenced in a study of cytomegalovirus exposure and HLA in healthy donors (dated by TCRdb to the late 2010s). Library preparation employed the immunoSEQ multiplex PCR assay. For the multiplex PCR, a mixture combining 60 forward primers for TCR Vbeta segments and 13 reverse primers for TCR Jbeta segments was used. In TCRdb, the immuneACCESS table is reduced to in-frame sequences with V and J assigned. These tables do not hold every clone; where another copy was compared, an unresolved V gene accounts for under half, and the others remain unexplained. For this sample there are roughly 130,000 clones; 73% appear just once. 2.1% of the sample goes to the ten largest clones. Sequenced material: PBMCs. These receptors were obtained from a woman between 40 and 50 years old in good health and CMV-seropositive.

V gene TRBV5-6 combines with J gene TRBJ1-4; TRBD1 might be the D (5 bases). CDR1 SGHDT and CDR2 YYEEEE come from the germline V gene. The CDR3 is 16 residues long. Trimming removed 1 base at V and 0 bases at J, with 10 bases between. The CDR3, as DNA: TGTGCCAGCAGCTTGTCGGGGGGAGCAACTAATGAAAAACTGTTTTTT. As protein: CASSLSGGATNEKLFF.

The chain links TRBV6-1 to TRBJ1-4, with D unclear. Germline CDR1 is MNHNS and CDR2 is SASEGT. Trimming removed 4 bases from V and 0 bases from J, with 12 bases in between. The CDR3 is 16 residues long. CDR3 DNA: TGTGCCAGCAGTGCGGGGAACACCGCAACTAATGAAAAACTGTTTTTT. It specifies CASSAGNTATNEKLFF.

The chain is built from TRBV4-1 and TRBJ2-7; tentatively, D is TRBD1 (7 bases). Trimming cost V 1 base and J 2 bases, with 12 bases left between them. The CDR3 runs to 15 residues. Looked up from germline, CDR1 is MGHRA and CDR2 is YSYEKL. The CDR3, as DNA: TGCGCCAGCAGCCAAGTGGCAGGGGGGCCCTACGAGCAGTACTTC. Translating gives CASSQVAGGPYEQYF.

The CDR3 is CASSSRASNTGELFF. CDR3 nucleotides: TGTGCCAGCAGCTCCAGGGCTTCAAACACCGGGGAGCTGTTTTTT. J is TRBJ2-2 and V is TRBV7-2, with D perhaps TRBD1 (5 bases). Looked up from germline, CDR1 is SGHTA and CDR2 is FQGNSA. This CDR3 contains 15 residues. V lost 4 bases to trimming and J lost 2 bases, with 11 bases between them.

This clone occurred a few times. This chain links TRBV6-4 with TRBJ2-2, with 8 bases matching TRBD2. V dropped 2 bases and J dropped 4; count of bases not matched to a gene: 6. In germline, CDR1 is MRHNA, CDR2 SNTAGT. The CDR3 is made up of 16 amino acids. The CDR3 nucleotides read TGTGCCAGCAGTGACAACGGACGGGAGGGCACCGGGGAGCTGTTTTTT. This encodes CASSDNGREGTGELFF.

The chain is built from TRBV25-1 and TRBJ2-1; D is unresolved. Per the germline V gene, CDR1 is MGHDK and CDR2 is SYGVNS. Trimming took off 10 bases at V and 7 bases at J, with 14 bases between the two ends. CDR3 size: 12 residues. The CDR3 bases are TGTGCCACCTCGATTAGTGGTAATGAGCAGTTCTTC. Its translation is CATSISGNEQFF.

The CDR3 bases are TGTGCCAGCAGCAATTTGACTAGCGGGGCTGAGCAGTTCTTC. This gives the protein CASSNLTSGAEQFF. The chain carries TRBV11-2 and TRBJ2-1; 11 nucleotides agree with TRBD2. J lost 9 bases, V lost 5 bases, and 6 bases had no gene match. The CDR3 consists of 14 residues. CDR1 and CDR2 from the germline V gene are SGHAT and FQNNGV.